Shown below are 2 T cell receptor beta chains from a single sample sequenced in a study of cytotoxic CD8 clonotypes in ibrutinib-treated CLL. Some clones are missing from TCRdb's copy, which holds only in-frame ones; the method was immunoSEQ multiplex PCR. The table includes tens of thousands of clones, around 68% detected once. The material sequenced was PBMCs, taken after 12 months of ibrutinib treatment. These receptors were collected from a human donor with chronic lymphocytic leukemia.

The rearrangement uses TRBV19 and TRBJ1-5; D is unresolved. The CDR3 has 13 residues. Germline V gene sequence: CDR1 LNHDA, CDR2 SQIVND (reference sequence). V lost 3 bases, J lost 4 bases, and 7 bases lay in between. The CDR3 coding sequence is TGTGCCAGTAGTATTGCAGGTAATCAGCCCCAGCATTTT. Its protein is CASSIAGNQPQHF.

As for this clone: A read error may produce the germline difference seen at one junction end. The rearrangement uses TRBV7-7 and TRBJ2-1; 13 bases map to TRBD2. The germline CDR1 and CDR2 sequences are SSHAT and FNYEAQ (reference sequence). The CDR3 runs to 13 residues. CDR3 bases: TGTGCTAGCAGTTCGGGACTAGCGGGGAAACAGTTCTTC. The encoded protein is CASSSGLAGKQFF. Based on the CDR3 plus reference TRBV7-7 and TRBJ2-1, the full variable domain is GAGVSQSPRYKVTKRGQDVTLRCDPISSHATLYWYQQALGQGPEFLTYFNYEAQPDKSGLPSDRFSAERPEGSISTLTIQRTEQRDSAMYRCASSSGLAGKQFFGPGTRLTVL.